This section outlines one T cell receptor beta chain sequence together with its context. Using its own MiXCR run on the RT-PCR reads, TCRdb lists one record per CDR3 protein. Here the sample spans roughly 540,000 distinct CDR3 sequences, 20% to 25% being singletons. This sample is part of a study of response to subunit inactivated influenza vaccine. In addition, the sample was reused for a study of T cells expressing NK-cell markers. This second study says: Scientists made TCR beta cDNA using 5'RACE template switching with UMIs.

This clonotype originated in a man aged 50 or older who received an inactivated influenza vaccine. The input for sequencing was CD4+ T cells sorted from PBMCs, taken 11 to 12 days after vaccination.

CDR3 loop: CSARQGRAEAFF. The CDR3 region has the DNA TGCAGCGCCCGACAGGGAAGGGCTGAAGCTTTCTTT. The J gene is TRBJ1-1, the V gene TRBV29-1, with 7 nucleotides matching TRBD1. CDR3 length: 12 residues. The V and J ends lost 7 bases and 6 bases, in that order; junction bases with no gene match: 8. Germline CDR1 and CDR2: SQVTM and ANQGSEA.